This T cell receptor beta chain was identified in a study of STAT5B mutations in CD4+ large granular lymphocyte leukemia. Study outcomes and limitations: Compared with healthy controls (2/35), patient top clones favored TRBV06 (8/27). Patient CD4-sorted repertoires stayed more clonal than healthy ones after leukemic-clone removal.

The CDR3 loop spans 16 amino acids. In germline, CDR1 is SNHLY, CDR2 FYNNEI. With 5 bases removed from V and 4 bases from J, the gap between germline ends came to 20 bases. Concerning this clone itself: Its antigen remains unknown.

Sequencing was at survey level. The assay was immunoSEQ multiplex PCR, and TCRdb's table has in-frame clones only and misses some. Of 25,000 to 35,000 clones in the sample, about 74% were seen once. The specimen was CD4+ T cells from blood buffy coats. The clonotype originates from a human donor in good health. The V gene is TRBV2, the J gene TRBJ1-2, with D unresolved. CDR3 nucleotide sequence: TGTGCCAGCAGTACCTCGGACTCGCTTGGGCTCTATGGCTACACCTTC. Protein sequence: CASSTSDSLGLYGYTF. Based on the CDR3 plus reference TRBV2 and TRBJ1-2, the full variable domain is EPEVTQTPSHQVTQMGQEVILRCVPISNHLYFYWYRQILGQKVEFLVSFYNNEISEKSEIFDDQFSVERPDGSNFTLKIRSTKLEDSAMYFCASSTSDSLGLYGYTFGSGTRLTVV.